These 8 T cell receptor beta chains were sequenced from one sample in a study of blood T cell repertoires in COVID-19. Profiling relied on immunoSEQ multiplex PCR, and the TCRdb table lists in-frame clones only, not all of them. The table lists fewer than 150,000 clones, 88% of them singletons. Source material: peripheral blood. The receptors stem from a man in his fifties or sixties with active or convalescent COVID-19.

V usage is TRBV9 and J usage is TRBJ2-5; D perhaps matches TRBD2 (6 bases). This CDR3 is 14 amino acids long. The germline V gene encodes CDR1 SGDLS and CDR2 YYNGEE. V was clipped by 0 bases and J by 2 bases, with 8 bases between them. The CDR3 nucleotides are TGTGCCAGCAGCGTAGGTGGAGGGCAAGAGACCCAGTACTTC. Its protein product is CASSVGGGQETQYF.

CDR3 loop: CASRGLAVTYEQYF. The DNA of the CDR3 is TGTGCCAGCAGAGGACTAGCGGTTACCTACGAGCAGTACTTC. This chain links TRBV6-5 with TRBJ2-7; 10 bases match TRBD2. The CDR3 extends over 14 amino acids. Losses at the gene ends were 6 bases for V and 2 bases for J; bases not matched to a gene: 4. CDR1 and CDR2 (germline): MNHEY, SVGAGI.

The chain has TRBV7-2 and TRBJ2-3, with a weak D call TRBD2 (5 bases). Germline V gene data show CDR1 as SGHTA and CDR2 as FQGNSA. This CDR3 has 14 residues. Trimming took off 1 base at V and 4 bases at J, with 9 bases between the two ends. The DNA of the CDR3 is TGTGCCAGCAGCTTAGGAGGGAGCGCAGATACGCAGTATTTT. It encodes CASSLGGSADTQYF.

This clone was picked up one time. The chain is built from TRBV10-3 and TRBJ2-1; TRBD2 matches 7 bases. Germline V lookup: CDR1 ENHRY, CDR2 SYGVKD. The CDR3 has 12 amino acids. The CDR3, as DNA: TGTGCATCTTCCCCCGGGGAGCGGGGCCAGTTCTTC. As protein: CASSPGERGQFF.

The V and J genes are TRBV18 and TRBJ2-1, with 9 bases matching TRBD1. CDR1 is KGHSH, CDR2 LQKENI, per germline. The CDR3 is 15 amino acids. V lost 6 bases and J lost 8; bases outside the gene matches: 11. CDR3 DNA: TGTGCCAGCTCGCCGGCCGGGACAGGGTCAGATGAGCAGTTCTTC. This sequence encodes CASSPAGTGSDEQFF.

The CDR3 DNA sequence: TGTGCCATCAGTGGCAGGGACAGGGCCTCCTACGAGCAGTACTTC. It translates to CAISGRDRASYEQYF. The chain has TRBV10-3 and TRBJ2-7, with 9 bases matching TRBD1. The CDR3 contains 15 residues. Germline lookup yields CDR1 ENHRY and CDR2 SYGVKD. J gave up 0 bases and V 4 bases, and 4 bases lay outside the gene matches.

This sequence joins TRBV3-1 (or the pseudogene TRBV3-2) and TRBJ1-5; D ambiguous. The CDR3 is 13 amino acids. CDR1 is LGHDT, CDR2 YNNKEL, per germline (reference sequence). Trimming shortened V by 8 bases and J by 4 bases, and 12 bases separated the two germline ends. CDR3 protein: CASGGRLNQPQHF. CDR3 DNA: TGTGCCAGCGGAGGGCGACTTAATCAGCCCCAGCATTTT.

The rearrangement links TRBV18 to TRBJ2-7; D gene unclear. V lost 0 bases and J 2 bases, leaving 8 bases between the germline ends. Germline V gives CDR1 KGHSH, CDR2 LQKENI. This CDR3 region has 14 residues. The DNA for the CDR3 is TGTGCCAGCTCACCACCATCCCCTCCCTACGAGCAGTACTTC. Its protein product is CASSPPSPPYEQYF.